These T cell receptor beta chains were read from a single sample in a study of a mutant IDH1 vaccine in newly diagnosed glioma. The antigens for these receptors are not known. Profiling relied on immunoSEQ multiplex PCR, and the TCRdb table lists in-frame clones only, not all of them. This sample has roughly 43,000 clones, with about four fifths found just once. The specimen was PBMCs, collected from a glioma patient whose treatment included an IDH1 peptide vaccine. Source of these receptors: a woman aged 18-35 years with glioma. Some clones in this sample may be carry-over from other donors' samples. CDR3s include the opening cysteine and the closing phenylalanine or tryptophan. D genes are given only for firm matches. Only part of the rows carry a size: once, few, many, or a class if the clone is expanded.

size,J,length,V,D,CDR3,DNA
few,TRBJ1-5,15,TRBV30,TRBD1,CAWSRGTGSNQPQHF,TGTGCCTGGAGTCGCGGGACAGGGAGCAATCAGCCCCAGCATTTT
-,TRBJ1-1,14,TRBV27,-,CASKDTGAWTEAFF,TGTGCCAGCAAAGACACGGGTGCGTGGACTGAAGCTTTCTTT
once,TRBJ2-2,13,TRBV29-1,TRBD1,CSATTGPTGELFF,TGCAGCGCCACGACAGGGCCCACCGGGGAGCTGTTTTTT
once,TRBJ2-7,15,TRBV6-1,-,CASSEAGGGSYEQYF,TGTGCCAGCAGTGAAGCAGGTGGAGGGTCCTACGAGCAGTACTTC
-,TRBJ1-2,14,TRBV6-5,-,CASSPRDNHYGYTF,TGTGCCAGCAGTCCGCGGGACAACCACTATGGCTACACCTTC
-,TRBJ2-3,15,TRBV7-2,TRBD2,CASSFTSGSLDTQYF,TGTGCCAGCAGCTTCACTAGCGGGAGTTTGGATACGCAGTATTTT
few,TRBJ1-1,13,TRBV30,-,CACMLLAVTEAFF,TGTGCCTGTATGTTGCTAGCCGTCACTGAAGCTTTCTTT
-,TRBJ1-2,16,TRBV15,-,CATSRDRAVPTYGYTF,TGTGCCACCAGCAGAGATCGGGCAGTCCCTACCTATGGCTACACCTTC
-,TRBJ2-7,14,TRBV29-1,-,CSVDSPGASYEQYF,TGCAGCGTTGATAGTCCAGGGGCCTCCTACGAGCAGTACTTC
-,TRBJ1-4,15,TRBV27,-,CASSLVKGRDEKLFF,TGTGCCAGCAGTTTAGTAAAAGGGAGGGACGAAAAACTGTTTTTT
-,TRBJ1-3,16,TRBV2,-,CASSEAAPGVGNTIYF,TGTGCCAGCAGTGAAGCGGCACCAGGGGTTGGAAACACCATATATTTT
-,TRBJ2-7,12,TRBV19,-,CASSRSSYEQYF,TGTGCCAGTAGTCGGAGCTCCTACGAGCAGTACTTC
few,TRBJ2-2,14,TRBV7-3,-,CASSRGGATGELFF,TGTGCCAGCAGCCGAGGGGGAGCCACCGGGGAGCTGTTTTTT
-,TRBJ1-2,10,TRBV25-1,-,CASWWRSYTF,TGTGCCAGCTGGTGGAGGTCCTACACCTTC
-,TRBJ2-7,14,TRBV15,-,CATSRVRGHYEQYF,TGTGCCACCAGCAGAGTTCGGGGGCACTACGAGCAGTACTTC
-,TRBJ2-7,14,TRBV10-2,-,CATSDGTPSYEQYF,TGCGCCACCTCGGACGGGACACCTTCCTACGAGCAGTACTTC
-,TRBJ2-7,12,TRBV5-4,-,CASPTGSYEQYF,TGTGCCAGCCCTACAGGCTCCTACGAGCAGTACTTC
-,TRBJ1-2,14,TRBV4-3,-,CASSQDGNVGGYTF,TGCGCCAGCAGCCAAGATGGTAATGTGGGTGGCTACACCTTC
few,TRBJ1-2,11,TRBV6-1,TRBD1,CASSGQGGYTF,TGTGCCAGCAGTGGACAGGGAGGCTACACCTTC
-,TRBJ1-5,15,TRBV9,-,CASSVGGGGNQPQHF,TGTGCCAGCAGCGTAGGAGGAGGGGGAAATCAGCCCCAGCATTTT
-,TRBJ2-7,14,TRBV5-8,-,CASSPRQLPYEQYF,TGTGCCAGCAGCCCCAGACAGCTCCCCTACGAGCAGTACTTC
-,TRBJ2-5,15,TRBV6-4,TRBD2,CASSKVAGEGETQYF,TGTGCCAGCAGTAAGGTCGCGGGAGAGGGAGAGACCCAGTACTTC
-,TRBJ2-7,15,TRBV19,-,CASSMGVGARHEQYF,TGTGCCAGTAGTATGGGGGTAGGAGCTCGACACGAGCAGTACTTC
-,TRBJ2-7,13,TRBV10-2,-,CASRVTGSYEQYF,TGCGCCAGCAGAGTTACAGGTTCCTACGAGCAGTACTTC
-,TRBJ2-3,14,TRBV6-6,-,CASSAGTITDTQYF,TGTGCCAGCAGTGCCGGGACCATCACAGATACGCAGTATTTT
-,TRBJ2-1,13,TRBV5-1,-,CASSLEYAEEQFF,TGCGCCAGCAGCTTGGAATATGCGGAGGAGCAGTTCTTC
-,TRBJ2-7,14,TRBV27,TRBD1,CASSLGQGGYEQYF,TGTGCCAGCAGTCTAGGACAGGGGGGGTACGAGCAGTACTTC
-,TRBJ1-1,12,TRBV29-1,-,CSVVRENTEAFF,TGCAGCGTTGTCAGGGAGAACACTGAAGCTTTCTTT